These 20 T cell receptor beta chains came from one sample sequenced in a study of PD-1 blockade in mismatch repair-deficient tumors. The repertoire was sequenced with immunoSEQ multiplex PCR; TCRdb's copy has only in-frame clones and lacks some. The sample holds some 120,000 clones; approximately 86% are singletons and the top ten take 13%. The sample in question was peripheral blood, obtained 44 weeks after starting pembrolizumab. Source of these receptors: an adult with mismatch repair-deficient cancer.

This clone has only a few counts. The J gene is TRBJ1-2, the V gene TRBV5-4, with D possibly being TRBD1 (5 bases). The V end lost 3 bases, the J end lost 2 bases, and 8 bases lay between the germline ends. This CDR3 spans 13 amino acids. Germline CDR1 is SGHNT and CDR2 is YYREEE (reference sequence). CDR3 loop: CASSSGLNYGYTF. CDR3 nucleotide sequence: TGTGCCAGCAGCTCGGGACTGAACTATGGCTACACCTTC.

V gene TRBV6-4 combines with J gene TRBJ2-1; TRBD2 matches 10 bases. Trimming at V came to 0 bases and at J to 8 bases, leaving 4 bases not matched to a gene. Germline V gene data show CDR1 as MRHNA and CDR2 as SNTAGT. There are 15 residues in the CDR3. The CDR3 here is CASSDSAGGKDEQFF. Here the CDR3 DNA reads TGTGCCAGCAGTGACTCAGCGGGAGGGAAGGATGAGCAGTTCTTC.

The chain joins TRBV7-9 to TRBJ1-4, with no clear D. Between the trimmed V and J ends, which lost 1 base and 4 bases, there was a span of 1 base. CDR3 length: 12 amino acids. Germline V gene lookup returns CDR1 SEHNR and CDR2 FQNEAQ (reference sequence). As DNA, the CDR3 is TGTGCCAGCAGCTTAGTTAATGAAAAACTGTTTTTT. The encoded protein is CASSLVNEKLFF. Variable domain in full (rest from reference TRBV7-9 and TRBJ1-4): DTGVSQNPRHKITKRGQNVTFRCDPISEHNRLYWYRQTLGQGPEFLTYFQNEAQLEKSRLLSDRFSAERPKGSFSTLEIQRTEQGDSAMYLCASSLVNEKLFFGSGTQLSVL.

This clone was counted once. The chain links TRBV19 to TRBJ2-2; 8 bases align to TRBD2. V lost 9 bases to trimming and J lost 0 bases; unmatched junction nucleotides: 9. This CDR3 is 16 amino acids long. Germline V gene data show CDR1 as LNHDA and CDR2 as SQIVND (reference sequence). The CDR3 spells CASGGAVETNTGELFF. The CDR3 DNA sequence: TGTGCCAGCGGGGGGGCGGTGGAGACGAACACCGGGGAGCTGTTTTTT.

The genes are TRBV15 and TRBJ1-1, with a possible D match to TRBD1 (6 bases). Looked up from germline, CDR1 is LNHNV and CDR2 is YYDKDF (reference sequence). This CDR3 spans 14 amino acids. Trimming cost V 5 bases and J 6 bases, with 16 bases left between them. In DNA, the CDR3 is TGTGCCACCAGCGAGGGACCCTGGGGGCCTGAAGCTTTCTTT. It specifies CATSEGPWGPEAFF.

The V call is TRBV5-6, the J call TRBJ2-1; 14 positions agree with TRBD2. The CDR3 length is 15 residues. Trimming removed 5 bases from V and 6 bases from J; junction bases left unmatched: 4. Germline CDR1 reads SGHDT; CDR2 reads YYEEEE. The CDR3 sequence: CASSRLAGGPNEQFF. The CDR3 DNA is TGTGCCAGCAGTCGACTAGCGGGAGGGCCCAATGAGCAGTTCTTC.

The CDR3 DNA is TGTGCCAGCAGTGAAACCCTAGCGGGAGCTGGCGAGCAGTTCTTC. It codes for CASSETLAGAGEQFF. This chain links TRBV25-1 with TRBJ2-1, with 10 bases identical to TRBD2. The CDR3 runs 15 residues. CDR1 is MGHDK, CDR2 SYGVNS, per germline. With V trimmed by 2 bases and J by 10 bases, 8 bases remained unmatched.

A remark on this clone: A read error may be the cause here, since a much bigger clone is one base away. The sample contains more than one DNA sequence encoding this CDR3. This chain joins TRBV5-1 and TRBJ2-7; TRBD2 aligns across 7 bases. The germline V gene encodes CDR1 SGHRS and CDR2 YFSETQ. The V segment lost 2 bases and the J segment 4 bases; nucleotides outside the gene matches: 9. The CDR3 spans 15 residues. DNA for the CDR3: TGCGCCAGCAGCTTATCCGCTAGCGGACTTTACGAGCAGTACTTC. The encoded protein is CASSLSASGLYEQYF.

V gene TRBV7-2 combines with J gene TRBJ2-2, with D possibly being TRBD1 or TRBD2 (6 bases each). Trimming pared 5 bases from V and 3 bases from J, leaving 16 bases between. CDR1 SGHTA and CDR2 FQGNSA come from the germline V gene. There are 16 residues in the CDR3. In DNA form, the CDR3 reads TGTGCCAGCAGCACGGGGGCGAAGAGGGACACCGGGGAGCTGTTTTTT. Translated: CASSTGAKRDTGELFF.

This chain links TRBV30 with TRBJ2-3; maybe TRBD2 (6 bases). V lost 0 bases and J lost 2, with 9 bases in between. The germline CDR1 and CDR2 sequences are GTSNPN and SVGIG (reference sequence). The CDR3 covers 14 residues. The CDR3 is CAWSVGGITDTQYF. The CDR3 DNA sequence: TGTGCCTGGAGTGTGGGGGGAATCACAGATACGCAGTATTTT.

This clone has only one observation. This rearrangement joins TRBV4-2 to TRBJ2-2; TRBD2 matches at 11 bases. Germline lookup yields CDR1 LGHNA and CDR2 YNFKEQ. J gave up 4 bases and V 0 bases, and 16 bases lay outside the gene matches. CDR3 length: 21 amino acids. CDR3 bases: TGTGCCAGCAGCCAAGATCCCGCTAGCGGGAGGTGGACCGGGGGCACCGGGGAGCTGTTTTTT. It encodes CASSQDPASGRWTGGTGELFF.

This clone was detected only once. V is TRBV19 and J is TRBJ1-3, with D hard to call. Germline assignment: CDR1 LNHDA and CDR2 SQIVND (reference sequence). This CDR3 has 13 residues. V lost 7 bases, J lost 0 bases, and 7 bases lay in between. CDR3 nucleotide sequence: TGTGCCAGTACCCCCCGCTCTGGAAACACCATATATTTT. Its translation: CASTPRSGNTIYF.

As for this clone: An end of the junction differs from the germline gene, which may be a read error. The rearrangement links TRBV7-9 to TRBJ2-1; 13 bases are shared with TRBD2. CDR1 SEHNR and CDR2 FQNEAQ come from the germline V gene (reference sequence). CDR3 length: 14 residues. The CDR3 DNA reads as TGTGCCAGCAGCACAACGGCCGGGACTAGCGGGACTCTCTTC. It is translated as CASSTTAGTSGTLF. The entire variable domain, with the rest obtained from reference TRBV7-9 and TRBJ2-1, is as follows: DTGVSQNPRHKITKRGQNVTFRCDPISEHNRLYWYRQTLGQGPEFLTYFQNEAQLEKSRLLSDRFSAERPKGSFSTLEIQRTEQGDSAMYLCASSTTAGTSGTLFGPGTRLTVL.

CDR3 nucleotide sequence: TGTGCCAGTAGTACCCCCCGGCAGGCGAACGCCAACGTCCTGACTTTC. As protein: CASSTPRQANANVLTF. The chain couples TRBV19 to TRBJ2-6; D remains ambiguous. The CDR3 extends over 16 amino acids. Germline-derived CDR1 and CDR2 are LNHDA and SQIVND (reference sequence). The ends were cut back, 4 bases at V and 7 bases at J, with 17 bases in the middle.

The chain carries TRBV19 and TRBJ1-2, with a possible D match to TRBD1 (6 bases). V lost 4 bases and J 1 base, leaving 10 bases between the germline ends. The length of the CDR3 is 14 residues. CDR1 is LNHDA and CDR2 is SQIVND in the germline V gene (reference sequence). CDR3 region: CASSNREGNYGYTF. As DNA, the CDR3 is TGTGCCAGTAGTAACAGGGAGGGTAACTATGGCTACACCTTC. The complete variable domain, with remaining parts taken from reference TRBV19 and TRBJ1-2, reads DGGITQSPKYLFRKEGQNVTLSCEQNLNHDAMYWYRQDPGQGLRLIYYSQIVNDFQKGDIAEGYSVSREKKESFPLTVTSAQKNPTAFYLCASSNREGNYGYTFGSGTRLTVV.

CDR3 DNA: TGTGCCAGCCTCGACAAAAACACCGGGGAGCTGTTTTTT. This codes for CASLDKNTGELFF. The chain carries TRBV2 and TRBJ2-2, with D uncertain. CDR1 is SNHLY, CDR2 FYNNEI, per germline. The CDR3 contains 13 residues. Deletions cut 8 bases from V and 2 bases from J, with 9 bases between.

The CDR3 here is CASSSILIGEAYEQYF. The CDR3 DNA follows: TGTGCCAGCAGTTCCATACTTATCGGGGAGGCCTACGAGCAGTACTTC. The rearrangement joins TRBV27 to TRBJ2-7; D may be TRBD2 (6 bases). Trimming stripped 4 bases from V and 2 bases from J, with 18 bases between. The CDR3 covers 16 residues. Germline V CDR1 and CDR2: MNHEY, SMNVEV (reference sequence).

The chain has TRBV6-5 and TRBJ2-7; 9 bases fit TRBD2. The germline gives CDR1 MNHEY, CDR2 SVGAGI. This CDR3 is built from 13 residues. The trim removed 2 bases at V and 6 bases at J, leaving 2 bases unmatched. The CDR3 spells CASSYLREGEQYF. DNA of the CDR3: TGTGCCAGCAGTTACCTGCGGGAGGGCGAGCAGTACTTC.

J is TRBJ1-5 and V is TRBV15; the D is unclear. This CDR3 has 16 amino acids. Trimming cost V 0 bases and J 1 base, with 10 bases left between them. The V gene's germline CDR1 is LNHNV and CDR2 YYDKDF (reference sequence). CDR3: CATSRDRVRSNQPQHF. The CDR3 DNA follows: TGTGCCACCAGCAGAGATAGGGTCAGAAGCAATCAGCCCCAGCATTTT.

The chain is built from TRBV30 and TRBJ2-6, with unresolved D. The CDR3 extends over 17 amino acids. V lost 8 bases and J 0 bases, leaving 20 bases between the germline ends. Germline V lookup: CDR1 GTSNPN, CDR2 SVGIG (reference sequence). CDR3: CAHTWSGTFSGANVLTF. The CDR3 coding sequence is TGTGCCCACACGTGGTCAGGTACCTTCTCTGGGGCCAACGTCCTGACTTTC.